This TCR beta chain was recovered during a study of T-cell memory formation after mild COVID-19. About this clonotype: Its antigen is unknown.

CDR3 length: 16 amino acids. Germline CDR1 SGHRS, CDR2 YFSETQ. V shed 1 base and J shed 7 bases, with 17 bases lying between them. Findings and limits, study-wide: A subset of responding clones appeared in pre-infection memory, suggesting cross-reactive memory joined. Most CD4+ clones that shrank were in CM and EM, while CD8+ ones turned up in EMRA. Clones that got smaller from day 15 to 85 had even CD4/CD8, while clones growing later tipped toward CD4+. Confirmation was lacking for SARS-CoV-2 specificity of second-wave clones that peaked on day 37.

TCRdb reprocessed the 5' RACE reads via MiXCR and lists one record per CDR3 protein. The sample carries 180,000 or so distinct CDR3 sequences, roughly 17% recorded once. The chain carries TRBV5-1 and TRBJ2-2, with D uncertain. The sample consisted of PBMCs or a T cell subset sorted from them (not recorded which). The sequence derives from an adult woman who had mild COVID-19 (a few samples of this study predate the infection). Cell type and time point are not known. DNA for the CDR3: TGCGCCAGCAGCTTGAGTGGTGTGTCAGGCGTCGGGGAGCTGTTTTTT. It encodes CASSLSGVSGVGELFF.